This T cell receptor (beta chain) was sequenced for a study of T cell responses to AZD1222 COVID-19 vaccine. Study-wide background: Pooled in the analysis were second doses at about 4 or about 12 weeks.

Assay: immunoSEQ multiplex PCR; the TCRdb copy retains only in-frame clones and omits some. Among some 120,000 clones listed, more than 70% were seen once. This clone was seen only once. This CDR3 has 17 residues. Germline V gene data show CDR1 as LGHNA and CDR2 as YNFKEQ. With 3 bases removed from V and 0 bases from J, the gap between germline ends came to 15 bases. The J gene is TRBJ1-5, the V gene TRBV4-2, with a tentative D call TRBD1 (5 bases). The clonotype comes from an adult in good health. Here the sequenced sample was peripheral blood, taken on day 0 of AZD1222 vaccination. The CDR3 nucleotides are TGTGCCAGCAGCCAGGGGGGGGGAGACTATAGCAATCAGCCCCAGCATTTT. The encoded protein is CASSQGGGDYSNQPQHF.